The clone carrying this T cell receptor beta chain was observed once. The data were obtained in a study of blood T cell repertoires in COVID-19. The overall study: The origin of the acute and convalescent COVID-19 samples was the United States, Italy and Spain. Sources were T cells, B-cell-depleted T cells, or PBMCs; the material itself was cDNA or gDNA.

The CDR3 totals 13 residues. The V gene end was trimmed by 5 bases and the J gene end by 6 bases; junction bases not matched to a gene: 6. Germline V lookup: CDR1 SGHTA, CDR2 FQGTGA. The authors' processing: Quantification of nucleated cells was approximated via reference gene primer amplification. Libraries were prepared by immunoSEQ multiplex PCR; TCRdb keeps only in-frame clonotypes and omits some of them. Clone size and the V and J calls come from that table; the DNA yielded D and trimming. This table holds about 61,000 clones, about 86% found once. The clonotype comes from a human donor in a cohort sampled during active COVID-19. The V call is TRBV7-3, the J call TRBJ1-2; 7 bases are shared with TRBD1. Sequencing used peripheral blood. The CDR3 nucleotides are TGTGCCAGCAGCAACACAGGGGAGGATGGCTACACCTTC. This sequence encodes CASSNTGEDGYTF.